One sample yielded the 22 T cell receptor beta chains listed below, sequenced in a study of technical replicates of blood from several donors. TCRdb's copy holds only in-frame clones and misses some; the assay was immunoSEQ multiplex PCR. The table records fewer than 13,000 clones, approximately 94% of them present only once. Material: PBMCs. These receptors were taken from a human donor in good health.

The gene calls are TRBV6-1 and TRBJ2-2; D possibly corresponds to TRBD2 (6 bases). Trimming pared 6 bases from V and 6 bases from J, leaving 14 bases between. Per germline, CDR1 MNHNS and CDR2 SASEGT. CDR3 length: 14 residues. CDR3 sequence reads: CASSQGREAGELFF. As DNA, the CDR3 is TGTGCCAGCAGCCAAGGCAGGGAGGCCGGGGAGCTGTTTTTT.

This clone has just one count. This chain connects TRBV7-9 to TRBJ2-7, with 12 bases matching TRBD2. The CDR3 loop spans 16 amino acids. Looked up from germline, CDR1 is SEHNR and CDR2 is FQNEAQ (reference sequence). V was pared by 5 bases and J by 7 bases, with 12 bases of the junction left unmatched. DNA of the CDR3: TGTGCCAGCAGCCCCCGACCCGGACTAGCGGGATATGAGCAGTACTTC. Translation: CASSPRPGLAGYEQYF.

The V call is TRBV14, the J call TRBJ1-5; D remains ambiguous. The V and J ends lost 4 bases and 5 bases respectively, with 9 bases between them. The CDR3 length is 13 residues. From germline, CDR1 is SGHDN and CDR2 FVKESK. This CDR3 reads CASSLSVYQPQHF. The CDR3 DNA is TGTGCCAGCAGCCTTTCAGTCTATCAGCCCCAGCATTTT.

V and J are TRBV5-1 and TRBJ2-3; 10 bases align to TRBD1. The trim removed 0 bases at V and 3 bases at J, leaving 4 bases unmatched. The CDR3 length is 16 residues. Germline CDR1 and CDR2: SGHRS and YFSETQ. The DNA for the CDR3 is TGCGCCAGCAGCTTGGGGACAGGGGGGATGACAGATACGCAGTATTTT. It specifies CASSLGTGGMTDTQYF.

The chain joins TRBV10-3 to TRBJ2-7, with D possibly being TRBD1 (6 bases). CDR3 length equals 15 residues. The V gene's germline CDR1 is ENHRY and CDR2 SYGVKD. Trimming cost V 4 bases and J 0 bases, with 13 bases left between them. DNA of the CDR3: TGTGCCATCAGTGGGTCCCAGGGGAGCTCCTACGAGCAGTACTTC. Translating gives CAISGSQGSSYEQYF.

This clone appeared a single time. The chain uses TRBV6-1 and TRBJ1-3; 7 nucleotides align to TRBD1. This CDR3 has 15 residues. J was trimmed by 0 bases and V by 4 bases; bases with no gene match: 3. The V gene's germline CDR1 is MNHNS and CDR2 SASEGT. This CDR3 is CASSVDRDSGNTIYF. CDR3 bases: TGTGCCAGCAGTGTAGACAGGGACTCTGGAAACACCATATATTTT.

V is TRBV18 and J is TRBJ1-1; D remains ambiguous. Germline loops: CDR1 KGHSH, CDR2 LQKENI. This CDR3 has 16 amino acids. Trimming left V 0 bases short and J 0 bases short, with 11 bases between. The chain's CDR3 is CASSPPNGGLNTEAFF. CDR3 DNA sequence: TGTGCCAGCTCACCACCGAACGGAGGGTTGAACACTGAAGCTTTCTTT.

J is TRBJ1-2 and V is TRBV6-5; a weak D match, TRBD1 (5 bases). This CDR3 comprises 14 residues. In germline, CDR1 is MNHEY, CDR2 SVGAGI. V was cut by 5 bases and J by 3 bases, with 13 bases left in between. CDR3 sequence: CASSLFAGDYGYTF. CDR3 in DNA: TGTGCCAGCAGTCTCTTTGCGGGGGACTATGGCTACACCTTC.

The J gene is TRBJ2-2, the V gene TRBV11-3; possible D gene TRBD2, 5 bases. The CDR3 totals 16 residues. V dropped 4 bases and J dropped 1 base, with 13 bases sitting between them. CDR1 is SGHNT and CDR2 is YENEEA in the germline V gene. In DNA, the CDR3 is TGTGCCAGCAGCTCCTACGACACTAGGAACACCGGGGAGCTGTTTTTT. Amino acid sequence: CASSSYDTRNTGELFF.

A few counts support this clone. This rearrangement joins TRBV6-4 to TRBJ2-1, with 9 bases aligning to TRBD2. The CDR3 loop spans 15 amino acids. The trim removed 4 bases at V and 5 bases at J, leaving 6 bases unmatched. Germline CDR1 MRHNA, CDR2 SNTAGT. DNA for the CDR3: TGTGCCAGCAGTGTGGTTGCGGGAGGGGACAATGAGCAGTTCTTC. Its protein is CASSVVAGGDNEQFF.

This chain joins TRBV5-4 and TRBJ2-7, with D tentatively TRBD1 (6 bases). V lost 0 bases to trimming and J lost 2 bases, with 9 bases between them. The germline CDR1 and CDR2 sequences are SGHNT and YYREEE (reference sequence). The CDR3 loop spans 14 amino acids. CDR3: CASSLGAGAYEQYF. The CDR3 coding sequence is TGTGCCAGCAGCTTGGGGGCAGGGGCCTACGAGCAGTACTTC.

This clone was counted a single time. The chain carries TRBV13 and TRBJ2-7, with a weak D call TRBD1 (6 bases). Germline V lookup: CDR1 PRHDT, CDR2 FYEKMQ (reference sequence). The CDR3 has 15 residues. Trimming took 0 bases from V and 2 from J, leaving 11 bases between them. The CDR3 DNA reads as TGTGCCAGCAGCTTAGGCCGCAGGGGCGCCTACGAGCAGTACTTC. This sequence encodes CASSLGRRGAYEQYF.

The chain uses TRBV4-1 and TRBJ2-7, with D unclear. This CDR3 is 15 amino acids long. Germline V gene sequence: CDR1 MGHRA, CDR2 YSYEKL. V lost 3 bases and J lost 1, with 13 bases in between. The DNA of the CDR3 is TGCGCCAGCAGCCAGCCAATTGGCAGGTCCTACGAGCAGTACTTC. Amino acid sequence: CASSQPIGRSYEQYF.

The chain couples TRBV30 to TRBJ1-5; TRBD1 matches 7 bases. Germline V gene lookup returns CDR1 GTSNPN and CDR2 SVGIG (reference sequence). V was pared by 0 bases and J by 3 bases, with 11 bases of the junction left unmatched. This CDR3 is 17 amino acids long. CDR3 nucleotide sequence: TGTGCCTGGAGTGTGGGGTTATTGGGACAGAACAATCAGCCCCAGCATTTT. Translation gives CAWSVGLLGQNNQPQHF.

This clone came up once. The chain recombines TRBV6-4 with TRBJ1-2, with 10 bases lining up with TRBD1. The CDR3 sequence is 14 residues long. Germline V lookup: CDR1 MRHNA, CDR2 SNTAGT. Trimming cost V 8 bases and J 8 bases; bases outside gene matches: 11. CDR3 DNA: TGTGCCAGCTCTGGACCGGGACAGGGGACCGGCTACACCTTC. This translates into CASSGPGQGTGYTF.

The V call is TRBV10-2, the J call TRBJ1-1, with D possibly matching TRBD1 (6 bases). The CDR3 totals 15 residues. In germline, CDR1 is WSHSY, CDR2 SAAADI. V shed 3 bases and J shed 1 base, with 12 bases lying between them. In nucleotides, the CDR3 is TGCGCCAGCAGTGAATGGGAACAGGGGAACACTGAAGCTTTCTTT. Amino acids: CASSEWEQGNTEAFF.

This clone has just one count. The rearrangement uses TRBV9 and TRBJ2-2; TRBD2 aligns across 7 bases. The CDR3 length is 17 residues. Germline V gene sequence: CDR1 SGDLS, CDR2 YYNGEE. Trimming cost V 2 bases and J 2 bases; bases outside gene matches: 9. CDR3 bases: TGTGCCAGCAGCGTGCTCAATCTAGCGGTTAACACCGGGGAGCTGTTTTTT. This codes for CASSVLNLAVNTGELFF. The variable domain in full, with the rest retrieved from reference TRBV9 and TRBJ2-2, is DSGVTQTPKHLITATGQRVTLRCSPRSGDLSVYWYQQSLDQGLQFLIQYYNGEERAKGNILERFSAQQFPDLHSELNLSSLELGDSALYFCASSVLNLAVNTGELFFGEGSRLTVL.

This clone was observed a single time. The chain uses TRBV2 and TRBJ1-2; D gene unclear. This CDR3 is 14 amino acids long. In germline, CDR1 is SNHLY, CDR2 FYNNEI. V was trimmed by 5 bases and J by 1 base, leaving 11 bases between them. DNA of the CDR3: TGTGCCAGCAGTTCGTACCGAGATAACTATGGCTACACCTTC. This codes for CASSSYRDNYGYTF.

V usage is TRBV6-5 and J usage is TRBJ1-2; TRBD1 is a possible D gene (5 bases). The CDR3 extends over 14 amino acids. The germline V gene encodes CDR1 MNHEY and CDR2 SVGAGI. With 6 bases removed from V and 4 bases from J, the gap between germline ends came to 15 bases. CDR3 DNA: TGTGCCAGCAGCCTGAGGACGGGACTCTATGGCTACACCTTC. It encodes CASSLRTGLYGYTF.

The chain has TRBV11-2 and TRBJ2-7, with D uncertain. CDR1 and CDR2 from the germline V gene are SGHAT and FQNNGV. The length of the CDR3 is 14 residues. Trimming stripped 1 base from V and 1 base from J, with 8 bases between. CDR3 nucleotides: TGTGCCAGCAGCTTAGTCCTAGATTCCTACGAGCAGTACTTC. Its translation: CASSLVLDSYEQYF.

CDR3: CASSRRGGNGRNQPQHF. Here the CDR3 DNA reads TGTGCCAGCAGCCGAAGAGGGGGCAATGGGCGCAATCAGCCCCAGCATTTT. The V gene is TRBV7-6, the J gene TRBJ1-5, with TRBD1 identical over 7 bases. After removal of 5 bases from V and 2 bases from J, the junction contained 12 bases not matched to a gene. The CDR3 has 17 amino acids. Germline CDR1 reads SGHVS; CDR2 reads FNYEAQ.

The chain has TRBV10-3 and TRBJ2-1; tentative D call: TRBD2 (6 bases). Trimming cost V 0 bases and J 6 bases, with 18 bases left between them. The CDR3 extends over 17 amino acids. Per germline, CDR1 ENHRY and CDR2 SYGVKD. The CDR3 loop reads CAISESMGGDFGNEQFF. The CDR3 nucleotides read TGTGCCATCAGTGAGTCGATGGGGGGAGATTTCGGCAATGAGCAGTTCTTC.